This T cell receptor beta chain is drawn from a study of cytomegalovirus exposure and HLA in healthy donors. The germline V gene has CDR1 WSHSY and CDR2 SAAADI. This CDR3 has 17 residues. Trimming left V 7 bases short and J 0 bases short, with 19 bases between. Use of 60 Vbeta and 13 Jbeta primers characterized the PCR. Profiling relied on immunoSEQ multiplex PCR, and the TCRdb table lists in-frame clones only, not all of them. Among around 120,000 clones, roughly 83% were seen once, and the ten largest hold around 1.2%. Samples came from healthy bone marrow donors. Regarding the study as a whole: It was assumed in the presence/absence analyses that sequencing depth was roughly uniform across donors. Indistinguishability led to the exclusion of some V segments, TRBV6-2 and TRBV6-3 included. A later analysis revealed that TCR association rates differed between HLA loci, peaking at DRB1 and bottoming out at HLA-C.

In this sample, this clone turned up once. Its antigen is unknown. The sequence derives from a girl aged 2 to 10 in good health and CMV-seronegative. The rearrangement links TRBV10-2 to TRBJ1-3, with a possible D match to TRBD1 (6 bases). The sequencing sample was made of PBMCs. The DNA of the CDR3 is TGCGCCAGCAAGTCGACAGGACCCACAGTCTCTGGAAACACCATATATTTT. Translating gives CASKSTGPTVSGNTIYF.